This T cell receptor (beta chain) comes out of a study of CD8+ T cells in alopecia areata. The overall study: Treated individuals took tofacitinib by mouth, 5 to 10 mg twice daily. It was 6 to 18 months of tofacitinib, and then there were 6 months off drug.

Treatment given: oral pan-JAK inhibitor, 5-10 mg twice daily. This clone turned up a few times. What it recognizes is unknown. Whole-study results and caveats: Scalp sample data also include resident alphabeta T cells from normal skin. Scalp lesions, especially in alopecia totalis/universalis, had higher clonality than normal scalp.

RNA extraction and reverse transcription yielded cDNA as sequencing template. Generated by immunoSEQ multiplex PCR, the TCRdb table keeps only in-frame clones and is missing some. Here the sample spans some 110,000 clones, 58% being singletons. Germline trimming cut 0 bases from V and 7 bases from J; bases unmatched to any gene: 9. Looked up from germline, CDR1 is LGHNA and CDR2 is YSLEER. The CDR3 spans 16 residues. This chain uses TRBV4-3 with TRBJ1-2; 9 positions match TRBD1. This specimen consisted of CD8+ T cells sorted from blood, obtained at week 4, from a patient treated with tofacitinib. This TCR came from a human donor with alopecia areata. The CDR3 here is CASSQDRQGVAGGYTF. The CDR3 DNA follows: TGCGCCAGCAGCCAAGATCGACAGGGGGTAGCCGGTGGCTACACCTTC.